The 12 T cell receptor beta chains reported below all come from one sample, sequenced in a study of CD8 T cells in ankylosing spondylitis. TCRdb re-called the 5' RACE reads with MiXCR, one entry per CDR3 protein. Of about 300,000 distinct CDR3 sequences listed, around a tenth are singletons. Sequencing input: blood, either unsorted or a sorted T cell fraction (not recorded which). Source of these receptors: a female donor with ankylosing spondylitis or in good health (not recorded which).

This clonotype was found a few times. The gene calls are TRBV5-1 and TRBJ2-7, with 7 bases fitting TRBD1. V trimming: 1 base; J trimming: 5 bases; junction bases outside the gene matches: 6. The CDR3 is made up of 14 amino acids. Germline CDR1 is SGHRS and CDR2 is YFSETQ. The DNA for the CDR3 is TGCGCCAGCAGCTTGCCCCAGGGGGTGGACGAGCAGTACTTC. This translates into CASSLPQGVDEQYF.

This clonotype appeared many times. The junction departs from the called germline gene at one end, perhaps through a read error. The V and J genes are TRBV20-1 and TRBJ2-5, with TRBD2 as a possible D gene (6 bases). The CDR3 consists of 13 residues. CDR1 is DFQATT, CDR2 SNEGSKA, per germline (reference sequence). The CDR3 DNA reads as TGCAGTGCTAGGGGGGACTGGCAAGCGACCCAGTACTTC. Its protein is CSARGDWQATQYF.

This clonotype was counted at least ten times. The chain carries TRBV20-1 and TRBJ1-5; a weak D match, TRBD1 (5 bases). The germline CDR1 and CDR2 sequences are DFQATT and SNEGSKA (reference sequence). This CDR3 spans 13 amino acids. The ends were cut back, 6 bases at V and 3 bases at J, with 12 bases in the middle. The CDR3 loop is CSASRDPNQPQHF. The CDR3 nucleotides are TGCAGTGCCAGCCGGGACCCCAATCAGCCCCAGCATTTT.

This clonotype was recorded a few times. The chain is built from TRBV28 and TRBJ2-1; maybe TRBD2 (5 bases). This CDR3 region has 12 residues. Looked up from germline, CDR1 is MDHEN and CDR2 is SYDVKM. Trimming took 6 bases from V and 9 from J, leaving 12 bases between them. CDR3 amino acids: CASRPGKTEQFF. The CDR3 nucleotides are TGTGCCAGCAGGCCGGGAAAGACTGAGCAGTTCTTC. Variable domain in full (rest from reference TRBV28 and TRBJ2-1): DVKVTQSSRYLVKRTGEKVFLECVQDMDHENMFWYRQDPGLGLRLIYFSYDVKMKEKGDIPEGYSVSREKKERFSLILESASTNQTSMYLCASRPGKTEQFFGPGTRLTVL.

Many counts were recorded for this clonotype. The chain is built from TRBV20-1 and TRBJ2-1; TRBD2 matches 8 bases. Germline loops: CDR1 DFQATT, CDR2 SNEGSKA (reference sequence). The CDR3 covers 16 residues. J was trimmed by 10 bases and V by 0 bases; bases with no gene match: 14. The CDR3 nucleotides read TGCAGTGCTAGAGATCCGGTTAGCGGGATAATCGGGGAGCAGTTCTTC. The encoded protein is CSARDPVSGIIGEQFF.

The sample holds many counts of this clonotype. The chain combines TRBV20-1 with TRBJ2-1; D is ambiguous. This CDR3 has 13 residues. With 2 bases removed from V and 1 base from J, the gap between germline ends came to 6 bases. The germline CDR1 and CDR2 sequences are DFQATT and SNEGSKA (reference sequence). The CDR3 region has the DNA TGCAGTGCTAGACACCGTTCCTACAATGAGCAGTTCTTC. Translating gives CSARHRSYNEQFF.

The chain couples TRBV3-1 to TRBJ2-1; possible D gene TRBD2, 7 bases. CDR1 LGHDT and CDR2 YNNKEL come from the germline V gene (reference sequence). Trimming removed 8 bases at V and 0 bases at J, with 23 bases between. The CDR3 has 18 amino acids. CDR3 nucleotides: TGTGCCAGCCAGGGGCTAGCGGCAACTGTAGGCTCCTACAATGAGCAGTTCTTC. Translation: CASQGLAATVGSYNEQFF.

This clonotype occurred a few times. The genes are TRBV5-5 and TRBJ1-2, with 7 nucleotides matching TRBD1. V lost 4 bases to trimming and J lost 2 bases; unmatched junction nucleotides: 5. The CDR3 runs 14 residues. Germline CDR1 reads SGHKS; CDR2 reads YYEKEE (reference sequence). CDR3 nucleotide sequence: TGTGCCAGCAGCCCCCGGGACAGAAACTATGGCTACACCTTC. Translating gives CASSPRDRNYGYTF.

This clonotype has at least ten counts. The chain joins TRBV4-2 to TRBJ2-5; D possibly matches TRBD1 or TRBD2 (5 bases each). From germline, CDR1 is LGHNA and CDR2 YNFKEQ. Between the trimmed V and J ends, which lost 8 bases and 3 bases, there was a span of 13 bases. This CDR3 is built from 13 residues. The CDR3 region has the DNA TGTGCCAGCCAGGGCGGACTGGAAGAGACCCAGTACTTC. This codes for CASQGGLEETQYF.

This clonotype was detected many times. V gene TRBV25-1 combines with J gene TRBJ1-4, with D perhaps matching TRBD1 (6 bases). With 1 base removed from V and 8 bases from J, the gap between germline ends came to 14 bases. Germline V CDR1 and CDR2: MGHDK, SYGVNS. CDR3 size: 15 residues. The CDR3: CASSEFGGPWEKLFF. As DNA, the CDR3 is TGTGCCAGCAGTGAATTCGGGGGGCCTTGGGAAAAACTGTTTTTT. Combining the CDR3 with reference TRBV25-1 and TRBJ1-4 gives the whole variable domain EADIYQTPRYLVIGTGKKITLECSQTMGHDKMYWYQQDPGMELHLIHYSYGVNSTEKGDLSSESTVSRIRTEHFPLTLESARPSHTSQYLCASSEFGGPWEKLFFGSGTQLSVL.

This clonotype showed up many times. V usage is TRBV20-1 and J usage is TRBJ2-5; TRBD2 might be the D (5 bases). V gave up 0 bases and J gave up 7 bases, with 12 bases separating them. The germline CDR1 and CDR2 sequences are DFQATT and SNEGSKA (reference sequence). The CDR3 runs to 13 residues. CDR3 nucleotide sequence: TGCAGTGCTAGAGATCGACCGGCGGGGACCCAGTACTTC. Amino acid sequence: CSARDRPAGTQYF.

The table lists this clonotype with many counts. The chain combines TRBV7-2 with TRBJ1-5; D is ambiguous. This CDR3 contains 14 residues. Germline loops: CDR1 SGHTA, CDR2 FQGNSA. V dropped 5 bases and J dropped 1 base, with 9 bases sitting between them. The CDR3 DNA sequence: TGTGCCAGCAGCGTCGGGATGAGCAATCAGCCCCAGCATTTT. It is translated as CASSVGMSNQPQHF.